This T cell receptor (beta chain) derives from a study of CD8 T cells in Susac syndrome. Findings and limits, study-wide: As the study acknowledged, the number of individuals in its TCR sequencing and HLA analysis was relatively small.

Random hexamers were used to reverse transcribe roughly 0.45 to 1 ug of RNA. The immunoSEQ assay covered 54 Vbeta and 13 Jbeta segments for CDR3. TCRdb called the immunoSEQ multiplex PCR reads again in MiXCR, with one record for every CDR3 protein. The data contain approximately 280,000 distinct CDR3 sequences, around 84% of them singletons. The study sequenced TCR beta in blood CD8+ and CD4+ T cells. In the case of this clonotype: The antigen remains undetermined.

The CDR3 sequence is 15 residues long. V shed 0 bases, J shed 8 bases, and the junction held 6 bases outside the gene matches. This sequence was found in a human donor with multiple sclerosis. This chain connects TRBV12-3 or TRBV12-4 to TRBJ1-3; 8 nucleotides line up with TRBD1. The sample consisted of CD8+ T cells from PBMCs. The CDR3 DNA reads TGTGCCAGCAGTTTAGCGCACAGGGGGGCGGACACCATATATTTT. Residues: CASSLAHRGADTIYF.